The 30 T cell receptor beta chains below all came from one sample that was sequenced in a study of blood T cell repertoires in COVID-19. TCRdb's copy holds only in-frame clones and misses some; the assay was immunoSEQ multiplex PCR. The sample has about 170,000 clones; approximately 77% are singletons. The specimen was peripheral blood. These receptors originate from a woman of 80 years or more with active or convalescent COVID-19.

The V and J genes are TRBV19 and TRBJ2-2; the D gene is possibly TRBD1 (5 bases). V was cut by 3 bases and J by 1 base, with 18 bases left in between. This CDR3 is 18 amino acids long. Germline-derived CDR1 and CDR2 are LNHDA and SQIVND (reference sequence). The CDR3 nucleotides read TGTGCCAGTAGTATCACACACAGGCCGTGGGGGAACACCGGGGAGCTGTTTTTT. Its protein is CASSITHRPWGNTGELFF.

The J gene is TRBJ1-2, the V gene TRBV15, with 9 bases aligning to TRBD1. With V trimmed by 3 bases and J by 6 bases, 11 bases remained unmatched. Germline V gene lookup returns CDR1 LNHNV and CDR2 YYDKDF (reference sequence). The CDR3 totals 16 residues. CDR3 nucleotides: TGTGCCACCAGCAGGCAGGACAGGGGATTAAGCAATGGCTACACCTTC. Translating gives CATSRQDRGLSNGYTF. The entire variable domain, with the rest obtained from reference TRBV15 and TRBJ1-2, is as follows: DAMVIQNPRYQVTQFGKPVTLSCSQTLNHNVMYWYQQKSSQAPKLLFHYYDKDFNNEADTPDNFQSRRPNTSFCFLDIRSPGLGDTAMYLCATSRQDRGLSNGYTFGSGTRLTVV.

The chain uses TRBV19 and TRBJ1-5, with a possible D match to TRBD1 (6 bases). This CDR3 is built from 13 residues. V lost 2 bases and J 4 bases, leaving 6 bases between the germline ends. Germline-derived CDR1 and CDR2 are LNHDA and SQIVND (reference sequence). The CDR3 is CASSIRGNQPQHF. The DNA of the CDR3 is TGTGCCAGTAGTATAAGGGGGAATCAGCCCCAGCATTTT.

V and J are TRBV16 and TRBJ1-3; D uncertain. The CDR3 consists of 18 residues. V shed 1 base and J shed 0 bases, with 16 bases lying between them. Germline V gives CDR1 KGHSY, CDR2 FQNENV. The CDR3 DNA sequence: TGTGCCAGCAGCCAATTCCTCGGGATCCCGAGCTCTGGAAACACCATATATTTT. This translates into CASSQFLGIPSSGNTIYF.

The J gene is TRBJ2-1, the V gene TRBV7-9; 8 bases agree with TRBD1. CDR1 and CDR2 from the germline V gene are SEHNR and FQNEAQ (reference sequence). This CDR3 has 11 residues. The V and J ends lost 5 bases and 14 bases, in that order; junction bases with no gene match: 5. The CDR3 here is CASSLGQGKFF. As DNA, the CDR3 is TGTGCCAGCAGCCTAGGACAGGGAAAGTTCTTC. Complete variable domain (other parts from reference TRBV7-9 and TRBJ2-1): DTGVSQNPRHKITKRGQNVTFRCDPISEHNRLYWYRQTLGQGPEFLTYFQNEAQLEKSRLLSDRFSAERPKGSFSTLEIQRTEQGDSAMYLCASSLGQGKFFGPGTRLTVL.

This clone was seen a few times. The chain recombines TRBV3-1 (or the pseudogene TRBV3-2) with TRBJ1-6; possibly TRBD1 for D (5 bases). This CDR3 contains 16 residues. The V end lost 1 base, the J end lost 6 bases, and 13 bases lay between the germline ends. Germline assignment: CDR1 LGHDT and CDR2 YNNKEL (reference sequence). The DNA of the CDR3 is TGTGCCAGCAGCCAAGTCTGGGGCAGCGCTAATTCACCCCTCCACTTT. It specifies CASSQVWGSANSPLHF.

The chain recombines TRBV28 with TRBJ1-5, with a tentative D call TRBD1 (5 bases). The V and J ends lost 1 base and 7 bases respectively, with 11 bases between them. Germline CDR1 reads MDHEN; CDR2 reads SYDVKM. This CDR3 is built from 14 residues. CDR3 sequence (DNA): TGTGCCAGCAGTTTATCCAGGGTGGACCAGCCCCAGCATTTT. Protein product: CASSLSRVDQPQHF.

This chain connects TRBV2 to TRBJ2-3; TRBD2 agrees at 10 bases. V lost 9 bases, J lost 6 bases, and 12 bases stayed unmatched. The CDR3 covers 15 residues. Germline loops: CDR1 SNHLY, CDR2 FYNNEI. As DNA, the CDR3 is TGTGCCAGTAGAGCTAGCGGGGGCCCTGGGGATACGCAGTATTTT. Its protein product is CASRASGGPGDTQYF.

J is TRBJ2-1 and V is TRBV5-6, with D perhaps TRBD1 (6 bases). Germline values: CDR1 SGHDT, CDR2 YYEEEE. The V end lost 4 bases, the J end lost 3 bases, and 14 bases lay between the germline ends. The CDR3 sequence is 15 residues long. The CDR3 sequence: CASSPLADSYNEQFF. Written as DNA, the CDR3 is TGTGCCAGCAGCCCTTTGGCGGACAGCTACAATGAGCAGTTCTTC.

This clone was recorded only once. The rearrangement links TRBV6-5 to TRBJ1-1, with D perhaps matching TRBD1 (6 bases). V was clipped by 0 bases and J by 3 bases, with 11 bases between them. The CDR3 contains 15 residues. Germline-derived CDR1 and CDR2 are MNHEY and SVGAGI. CDR3 in amino acids: CASSYSHREDTEAFF. CDR3 bases: TGTGCCAGCAGTTACTCCCACAGGGAAGACACTGAAGCTTTCTTT.

The V gene is TRBV19, the J gene TRBJ2-1; 8 nucleotides agree with TRBD1. The CDR3 length is 17 residues. With V trimmed by 2 bases and J by 9 bases, 15 bases remained unmatched. Looked up from germline, CDR1 is LNHDA and CDR2 is SQIVND (reference sequence). The CDR3 coding sequence is TGTGCCAGTAGTATAAATTATGCAGGGGGCCTAGGTGGTGAGCAGTTCTTC. It encodes CASSINYAGGLGGEQFF.

V usage is TRBV30 and J usage is TRBJ2-6; D might be TRBD1 (5 bases). Germline-derived CDR1 and CDR2 are GTSNPN and SVGIG (reference sequence). Trimming stripped 2 bases from V and 1 base from J, with 12 bases between. The CDR3 contains 16 residues. CDR3 nucleotide sequence: TGTGCCTGGAGTCCCGGACACGAGTCTGGGGCCAACGTCCTGACTTTC. The encoded protein is CAWSPGHESGANVLTF.

This clone came up a few times. V usage is TRBV5-1 and J usage is TRBJ1-1; TRBD1 matches 7 bases. V shed 3 bases and J 4 bases; nucleotides not matched to a gene: 6. The CDR3 extends over 14 amino acids. CDR1 and CDR2 from the germline V gene are SGHRS and YFSETQ. The DNA of the CDR3 is TGCGCCAGCAGCTCGTGGAACAGGGGCACTGAAGCTTTCTTT. This gives the protein CASSSWNRGTEAFF.

For this clone: The junction and the germline gene differ at one end; a read error may be behind it. This sequence joins TRBV19 and TRBJ2-1, with D perhaps TRBD1 (5 bases). This CDR3 is 14 amino acids long. Germline CDR1 reads LNHDA; CDR2 reads SQIVND (reference sequence). This CDR3 reads CASSIGRAYDEQFF. The CDR3 DNA sequence: TGTGCCAGTAGTATCGGCAGGGCCTACGATGAGCAGTTCTTC.

There are a few counts of this clone. The V and J genes are TRBV7-9 and TRBJ2-7; D gene ambiguous. Trimming cost V 6 bases and J 0 bases, with 12 bases left between them. The CDR3 is 14 residues long. Germline V gene data show CDR1 as SEHNR and CDR2 as FQNEAQ (reference sequence). CDR3 in amino acids: CASSYSSSSYEQYF. The CDR3 region has the DNA TGTGCCAGCAGTTACTCCTCTAGCTCCTACGAGCAGTACTTC.

V is TRBV5-1 and J is TRBJ1-1; tentatively, D is TRBD1 (5 bases). Germline V gene sequence: CDR1 SGHRS, CDR2 YFSETQ. The CDR3 sequence is 14 residues long. The V end was cut by 4 bases, the J end by 4 bases, with 14 bases between. The CDR3, as DNA: TGCGCCAGCAGCCAGGGACTCGGCGGCACTGAAGCTTTCTTT. Translated, it gives CASSQGLGGTEAFF. Together with reference TRBV5-1 and TRBJ1-1, the CDR3 gives the full variable domain: KAGVTQTPRYLIKTRGQQVTLSCSPISGHRSVSWYQQTPGQGLQFLFEYFSETQRNKGNFPGRFSGRQFSNSRSEMNVSTLELGDSALYLCASSQGLGGTEAFFGQGTRLTVV.

This chain links TRBV2 with TRBJ2-7; 8 nucleotides align to TRBD1. Germline CDR1 SNHLY, CDR2 FYNNEI. The CDR3 spans 15 residues. The junction had 11 bases not matched to a gene; V was cut back by 6 bases and J by 4 bases. CDR3 DNA sequence: TGTGCCAGCAGAATAGGACAGGGAGCAAATTACGAGCAGTACTTC. It translates to CASRIGQGANYEQYF.

The rearrangement links TRBV19 to TRBJ1-2; D is unclear. This CDR3 spans 15 amino acids. Germline V gene data show CDR1 as LNHDA and CDR2 as SQIVND (reference sequence). Trimming removed 0 bases from V and 6 bases from J, with 14 bases in between. This CDR3 is CASSIERVPLHGYTF. As DNA, the CDR3 is TGTGCCAGTAGTATAGAGAGGGTCCCTTTACATGGCTACACCTTC.

The gene calls are TRBV6-5 and TRBJ1-5, with TRBD1 as a possible D gene (6 bases). The CDR3 covers 15 residues. Germline lookup yields CDR1 MNHEY and CDR2 SVGAGI. Trimming stripped 0 bases from V and 5 bases from J, with 11 bases between. CDR3 in amino acids: CASSYSNRADQPQHF. The CDR3 DNA is TGTGCCAGCAGTTACTCGAACAGGGCCGATCAGCCCCAGCATTTT.

This clone was seen more than once but under ten times. The chain couples TRBV11-2 to TRBJ2-7; 10 positions agree with TRBD1. The CDR3 extends over 14 amino acids. Germline CDR1 reads SGHAT; CDR2 reads FQNNGV. Unmatched junction bases numbered 5, after V lost 6 bases and J lost 3 bases. The DNA for the CDR3 is TGTGCCAGCAGTCTGGGACAGGGGCACTACGAGCAGTACTTC. Protein product: CASSLGQGHYEQYF.

The V and J genes are TRBV28 and TRBJ2-7, with D maybe TRBD1 (6 bases). Germline-derived CDR1 and CDR2 are MDHEN and SYDVKM. V lost 5 bases and J lost 0, with 17 bases in between. This CDR3 contains 16 residues. Here the CDR3 DNA reads TGTGCCAGCAGTCTGACAGGTAAATTGACCTCCTACGAGCAGTACTTC. Its translation is CASSLTGKLTSYEQYF.

The rearrangement links TRBV9 to TRBJ2-7, with 9 nucleotides matching TRBD1. The CDR3 is 14 amino acids. In germline, CDR1 is SGDLS, CDR2 YYNGEE. Trimming took 2 bases from V and 2 from J; bases not matched to a gene: 2. CDR3 protein: CASSVRDRAYEQYF. The CDR3 bases are TGTGCCAGCAGCGTCCGGGACAGGGCCTACGAGCAGTACTTC.

This rearrangement joins TRBV6-1 to TRBJ2-5, with 9 bases identical to TRBD1. The trim removed 3 bases at V and 5 bases at J, leaving 10 bases unmatched. CDR1 and CDR2 (germline): MNHNS, SASEGT. CDR3 size: 16 residues. The CDR3 coding sequence is TGTGCCAGCAGTGATCTAACAGGGGGCTATATTGAGACCCAGTACTTC. Residues: CASSDLTGGYIETQYF.

This clone was seen just once. The chain joins TRBV6-1 to TRBJ1-5; D is ambiguous. The length of the CDR3 is 14 residues. Trimming stripped 2 bases from V and 4 bases from J, with 9 bases between. In germline, CDR1 is MNHNS, CDR2 SASEGT. DNA of the CDR3: TGTGCCAGCAGTGAATGGGGAGTAAATCAGCCCCAGCATTTT. Amino acid sequence: CASSEWGVNQPQHF.

The V gene is TRBV7-9, the J gene TRBJ2-5; TRBD2 is a possible D gene (6 bases). The germline V and J ends were trimmed by 1 base and 2 bases, with 11 bases remaining between them. The CDR3 consists of 15 residues. Germline CDR1 and CDR2: SEHNR and FQNEAQ (reference sequence). The CDR3 reads CASSLVSGWQETQYF. The CDR3 nucleotides are TGTGCCAGCAGCTTAGTGAGCGGGTGGCAAGAGACCCAGTACTTC.

A few counts support this clone. V usage is TRBV11-3 and J usage is TRBJ2-1; 7 nucleotides match TRBD2. Unmatched junction bases numbered 5, after V lost 3 bases and J lost 6 bases. CDR3 length: 14 amino acids. CDR1 is SGHNT and CDR2 is YENEEA in the germline V gene. The CDR3 here is CASSFDGRTNEQFF. CDR3 nucleotide sequence: TGTGCCAGCAGCTTTGACGGGAGGACCAATGAGCAGTTCTTC.

This chain connects TRBV24-1 to TRBJ2-2; 13 nucleotides line up with TRBD2. This CDR3 comprises 15 residues. The germline CDR1 and CDR2 sequences are KGHDR and SFDVKD. V was clipped by 10 bases and J by 6 bases; unmatched bases: 7. CDR3 DNA sequence: TGTGCCACAGAGACAGGACTAGCGGGAGCCGGGGAGCTGTTTTTT. This codes for CATETGLAGAGELFF.

The table lists this clone with a count of one. V and J are TRBV5-1 and TRBJ2-7; 12 bases are a match to TRBD2. Unmatched junction bases numbered 4, after V lost 3 bases and J lost 3 bases. CDR3 length equals 15 residues. Germline CDR1 SGHRS, CDR2 YFSETQ. The CDR3 loop reads CASSSGLAGLYEQYF. The CDR3, as DNA: TGCGCCAGCAGCTCGGGACTAGCGGGCCTCTACGAGCAGTACTTC.

The chain carries TRBV19 and TRBJ2-7; no clear D gene. With 3 bases removed from V and 3 bases from J, the gap between germline ends came to 9 bases. The germline V gene encodes CDR1 LNHDA and CDR2 SQIVND (reference sequence). The CDR3 runs 13 residues. CDR3 region: CASSIQANYEQYF. DNA for the CDR3: TGTGCCAGTAGTATCCAGGCCAACTACGAGCAGTACTTC.

V gene TRBV19 combines with J gene TRBJ2-1; 8 bases map to TRBD1. CDR1 is LNHDA, CDR2 SQIVND, per germline (reference sequence). After removal of 4 bases from V and 9 bases from J, the junction contained 2 bases not matched to a gene. This CDR3 contains 12 residues. CDR3 sequence reads: CASSTGGFEQFF. The CDR3 nucleotides read TGTGCCAGTAGTACAGGGGGCTTTGAGCAGTTCTTC.